The T cell receptor (beta chain) described here comes from a study of cytomegalovirus exposure and HLA in healthy donors. Study at large: From HLA-typed donors, an early data release held around 80 million unique TCRs.

A multiplex PCR was run with 60 Vbeta primers and 13 Jbeta primers. Clones were read by immunoSEQ multiplex PCR, and TCRdb kept only the in-frame ones, dropping some. The sample includes 150,000 to 200,000 clones. Remarks on this clone: What it binds is unknown. Other nucleotide sequences from this sample produce the same CDR3.

The germline V and J ends were trimmed by 6 bases and 0 bases, with 13 bases remaining between them. The V gene's germline CDR1 is SGHRS and CDR2 YFSETQ. The CDR3 has 14 amino acids. Study-wide findings and caveats: TRBV6-2, TRBV6-3 and some other V segments were excluded as indistinguishable. Previously analyzed data showed that most TCR beta V segments were productive at a frequency of about 90% or about 30%.

The V call is TRBV5-1, the J call TRBJ2-7, with D possibly matching TRBD1 (7 bases). The origin of this receptor is a woman aged 60-75 years in good health and CMV-seronegative. Input material: PBMCs. CDR3 DNA sequence: TGCGCCAGCAAGGGGGCTAGCGCCTCCTACGAGCAGTACTTC. Amino acid sequence: CASKGASASYEQYF. The variable domain in full, with the rest retrieved from reference TRBV5-1 and TRBJ2-7, is KAGVTQTPRYLIKTRGQQVTLSCSPISGHRSVSWYQQTPGQGLQFLFEYFSETQRNKGNFPGRFSGRQFSNSRSEMNVSTLELGDSALYLCASKGASASYEQYFGPGTRLTVT.